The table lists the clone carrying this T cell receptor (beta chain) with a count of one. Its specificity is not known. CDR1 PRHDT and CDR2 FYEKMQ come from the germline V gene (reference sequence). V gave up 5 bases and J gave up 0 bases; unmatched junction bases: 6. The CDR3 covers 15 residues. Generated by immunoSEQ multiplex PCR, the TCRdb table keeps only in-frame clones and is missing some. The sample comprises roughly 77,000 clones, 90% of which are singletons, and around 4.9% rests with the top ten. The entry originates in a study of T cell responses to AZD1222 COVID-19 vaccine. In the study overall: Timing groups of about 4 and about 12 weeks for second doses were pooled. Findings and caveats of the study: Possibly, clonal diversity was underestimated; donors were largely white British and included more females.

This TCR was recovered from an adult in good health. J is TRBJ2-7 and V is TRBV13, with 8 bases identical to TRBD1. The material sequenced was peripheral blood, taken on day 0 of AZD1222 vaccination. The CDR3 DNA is TGTGCCAGCAGCCGGGGACAGGTAAACTCCTACGAGCAGTACTTC. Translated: CASSRGQVNSYEQYF.